This T cell receptor (beta chain) appears in the sequencing data of a study of blood T cell repertoires in COVID-19. CDR3 size: 14 residues. Germline trimming cut 5 bases from V and 1 base from J; bases unmatched to any gene: 2. CDR1 and CDR2 from the germline V gene are LNHDA and SQIVND (reference sequence). Clones were read by immunoSEQ multiplex PCR, and TCRdb kept only the in-frame ones, dropping some. The table includes 170,000 or so clones, just over 85% detected once. This clone was detected only once. This TCR came from a woman between 18 and 30 years old who had recovered from COVID-19. The specimen was PBMCs or T cells enriched from blood (not recorded which). The chain has TRBV19 and TRBJ1-1; 9 positions match TRBD1. Here the CDR3 reads CASSGTGRNTEAFF. CDR3 nucleotides: TGTGCCAGTAGTGGGACAGGGAGGAACACTGAAGCTTTCTTT.